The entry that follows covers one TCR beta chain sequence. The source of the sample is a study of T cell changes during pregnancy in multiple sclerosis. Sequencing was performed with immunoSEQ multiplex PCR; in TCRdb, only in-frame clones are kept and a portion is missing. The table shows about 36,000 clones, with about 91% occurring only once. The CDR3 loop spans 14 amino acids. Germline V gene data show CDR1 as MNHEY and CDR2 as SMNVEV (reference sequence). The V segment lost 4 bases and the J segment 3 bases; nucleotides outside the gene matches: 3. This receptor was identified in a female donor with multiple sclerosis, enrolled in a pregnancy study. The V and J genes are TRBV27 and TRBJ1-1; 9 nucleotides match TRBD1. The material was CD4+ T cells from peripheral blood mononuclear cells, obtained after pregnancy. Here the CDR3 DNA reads TGTGCCAGCAGTTCGGGACAGGGTTACACTGAAGCTTTCTTT. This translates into CASSSGQGYTEAFF.